This TCR beta chain comes out of a study of blood T cell repertoires in COVID-19. Germline V gives CDR1 MNHEY, CDR2 SMNVEV (reference sequence). V was pared by 6 bases and J by 0 bases, with 4 bases of the junction left unmatched. The CDR3 contains 14 residues. In the original processing: Amplification of reference gene primers provided the estimated nucleated cell counts. The repertoire was sequenced with immunoSEQ multiplex PCR; TCRdb's copy has only in-frame clones and lacks some. V, J and clone size reflect that table, while D and trimming were determined from the DNA. The sample has 60,000 to 65,000 clones, 80% to 95% seen once.

The rearrangement uses TRBV27 and TRBJ2-7; 8 nucleotides agree with TRBD1. This TCR was sampled from an elderly woman with active COVID-19. Sequenced input: peripheral blood. The CDR3 here is CASSRQGSSYEQYV. Here the CDR3 DNA reads TGTGCCAGCAGCAGACAGGGGAGCTCCTACGAGCAGTACGTC.